These 15 T cell receptor beta chains came from one sample sequenced in a study of cytomegalovirus exposure and HLA in healthy donors. PCR involved 60 Vbeta and 13 Jbeta primers. TCRdb's copy holds only in-frame clones and misses some; the assay was immunoSEQ multiplex PCR. The sample records 140,000 to 150,000 clones, 77% being singletons. The specimen sequenced was PBMCs. The source is a male donor in good health and CMV-seronegative.

V and J are TRBV21-1 and TRBJ2-7; the table calls TRBD2, which could not be checked here. TRBV21-1 is a known pseudogene. This CDR3 has 16 amino acids. The CDR3 DNA reads as TGTGCCAGCAGCAAAGTAGAAGCGGGGGGTTCCTACGAGCAGTACTTC. This codes for CASSKVEAGGSYEQYF.

The V gene is TRBV5-5, the J gene TRBJ1-1, with 10 bases fitting TRBD1. This CDR3 spans 16 amino acids. The trim removed 0 bases at V and 3 bases at J, leaving 5 bases unmatched. Germline V lookup: CDR1 SGHKS, CDR2 YYEKEE (reference sequence). DNA of the CDR3: TGTGCCAGCAGCTTGGGGGACAGGGGATGGGACACTGAAGCTTTCTTT. Protein sequence: CASSLGDRGWDTEAFF. Using reference TRBV5-5 and TRBJ1-1 for the parts outside the CDR3, the full variable domain is DAGVTQSPTHLIKTRGQQVTLRCSPISGHKSVSWYQQVLGQGPQFIFQYYEKEERGRGNFPDRFSARQFPNYSSELNVNALLLGDSALYLCASSLGDRGWDTEAFFGQGTRLTVV.

The J gene is TRBJ2-5, the V gene TRBV7-3; D remains unclear. With 5 bases removed from V and 4 bases from J, the gap between germline ends came to 17 bases. Germline CDR1 and CDR2: SGHTA and FQGTGA. This CDR3 has 15 residues. The CDR3 DNA follows: TGTGCCAGCAGCCCTACCGGTGCTGGCGGAGAGACCCAGTACTTC. Translation gives CASSPTGAGGETQYF.

The chain joins TRBV2 to TRBJ1-3, with D possibly TRBD1 on 5 matching bases. The length of the CDR3 is 16 residues. The V end lost 7 bases, the J end lost 7 bases, and 23 bases lay between the germline ends. The germline V gene encodes CDR1 SNHLY and CDR2 FYNNEI. DNA for the CDR3: TGTGCCAGCATAAGAAGACGTTTCGGGGAGGGGAACACCATATATTTT. This gives the protein CASIRRRFGEGNTIYF.

This clone was seen a handful of times. This chain connects TRBV15 to TRBJ1-5; a weak D match, TRBD1 (5 bases). The germline V and J ends were trimmed by 1 base and 1 base, with 8 bases remaining between them. Germline V CDR1 and CDR2: LNHNV, YYDKDF (reference sequence). The CDR3 loop spans 15 amino acids. The CDR3 reads CATSRARQSNQPQHF. CDR3 in DNA: TGTGCCACCAGCAGAGCCCGACAGAGCAATCAGCCCCAGCATTTT. The entire variable domain, with the rest obtained from reference TRBV15 and TRBJ1-5, is as follows: DAMVIQNPRYQVTQFGKPVTLSCSQTLNHNVMYWYQQKSSQAPKLLFHYYDKDFNNEADTPDNFQSRRPNTSFCFLDIRSPGLGDTAMYLCATSRARQSNQPQHFGDGTRLSIL.

This clone was seen just once. The V call is TRBV7-3, the J call TRBJ1-2, with TRBD1 matching 7 bases. The germline V gene has CDR1 SGHTA and CDR2 FQGTGA. Trimming cost V 5 bases and J 5 bases; bases outside gene matches: 5. The CDR3 has 13 amino acids. CDR3 DNA: TGTGCCAGCAGCCCCGGACAGGAGTATGGCTACACCTTC. Translated: CASSPGQEYGYTF.

The chain has TRBV27 and TRBJ1-4, with D unresolved. Trimming shortened V by 2 bases and J by 0 bases, and 13 bases separated the two germline ends. The CDR3 has 17 residues. The germline CDR1 and CDR2 sequences are MNHEY and SMNVEV (reference sequence). The chain's CDR3 is CASSLGGPDSTNEKLFF. CDR3 bases: TGTGCCAGCAGTTTAGGAGGCCCGGATTCAACTAATGAAAAACTGTTTTTT.

The V and J genes are TRBV7-9 and TRBJ2-2, with TRBD2 identical over 7 bases. This CDR3 has 16 residues. The trim removed 3 bases at V and 6 bases at J, leaving 10 bases unmatched. Per germline, CDR1 SEHNR and CDR2 FQNEAQ (reference sequence). Written as DNA, the CDR3 is TGTGCCAGCAGCTTCGTACCCGGACTAGATCCCGGGGAGCTGTTTTTT. The encoded protein is CASSFVPGLDPGELFF.

The chain couples TRBV5-1 to TRBJ2-3; 7 bases line up with TRBD2. The CDR3 length is 13 residues. Germline V gene sequence: CDR1 SGHRS, CDR2 YFSETQ. Trimming took 7 bases from V and 0 from J; bases not matched to a gene: 2. As DNA, the CDR3 is TGCGCCAGCGTGCGGGAGAGCACAGATACGCAGTATTTT. Translating gives CASVRESTDTQYF.

This chain connects TRBV4-1 to TRBJ2-7, with 8 bases aligning to TRBD2. This CDR3 has 15 amino acids. Germline lookup yields CDR1 MGHRA and CDR2 YSYEKL. The V segment lost 5 bases and the J segment 3 bases; nucleotides outside the gene matches: 9. CDR3 residues: CASSSQGLAGYEQYF. The CDR3 nucleotides read TGCGCCAGCAGCTCCCAAGGACTAGCAGGCTACGAGCAGTACTTC.

CDR3 sequence reads: CASSLRDRHYEQYF. CDR3 in DNA: TGTGCCAGCAGTCTCCGGGACAGGCACTACGAGCAGTACTTC. The chain joins TRBV11-3 to TRBJ2-7; 8 bases match TRBD1. The CDR3 consists of 14 residues. The V gene's germline CDR1 is SGHNT and CDR2 YENEEA. J was trimmed by 3 bases and V by 6 bases; bases with no gene match: 7.

The chain is built from TRBV27 and TRBJ1-2; no reliable D call. Germline assignment: CDR1 MNHEY and CDR2 SMNVEV (reference sequence). This CDR3 has 13 residues. Trimming left V 1 base short and J 8 bases short, with 11 bases between. This CDR3 is CASSLFGVGGYTF. The CDR3 region has the DNA TGTGCCAGCAGTTTATTCGGGGTCGGCGGCTACACCTTC.

The V call is TRBV6-5, the J call TRBJ2-1, with 9 bases that match TRBD1. This CDR3 has 16 amino acids. The V segment lost 0 bases and the J segment 4 bases; nucleotides outside the gene matches: 4. Germline V gene lookup returns CDR1 MNHEY and CDR2 SVGAGI. The CDR3 DNA follows: TGTGCCAGCAGTTACTCGGGACAGGGACTTTACAATGAGCAGTTCTTC. This codes for CASSYSGQGLYNEQFF.

This clone was seen a handful of times. The J gene is TRBJ2-2, the V gene TRBV10-3, with D tentatively TRBD1 (5 bases). This CDR3 comprises 14 residues. CDR1 is ENHRY, CDR2 SYGVKD, per germline. Trimming took 7 bases from V and 3 from J, leaving 12 bases between them. CDR3 protein: CAINSRADTGELFF. The CDR3 DNA sequence: TGTGCCATCAATAGCAGGGCAGACACCGGGGAGCTGTTTTTT.

The chain recombines TRBV15 with TRBJ2-1; 12 bases line up with TRBD2. There are 16 residues in the CDR3. In germline, CDR1 is LNHNV, CDR2 YYDKDF (reference sequence). Unmatched junction bases numbered 3, after V lost 3 bases and J lost 3 bases. In DNA form, the CDR3 reads TGTGCCACCAGCAGCAGACTAGCGGGGGACTACAATGAGCAGTTCTTC. It translates to CATSSRLAGDYNEQFF.